This T cell receptor (beta chain) comes out of a study of lymphopenia after photon versus proton radiotherapy (dated by TCRdb to about 2019). For context, the study as a whole: In patients with gastrointestinal tumors who developed high-grade lymphopenia, the study compared the immunological effects of photon radiation therapy with those of proton radiation therapy. The cohort included some 20 patients with gastrointestinal tumors who developed lymphopenia after receiving either photon or proton therapy. The study aimed to characterize how the two radiation modalities differ in their impact on the immune system. General findings and caveats noted by the study authors: Across the cohort, a larger post-nadir drop in TCR diversity was inversely correlated with overall survival time among patients who died. During treatment, patients who received proton therapy stayed relatively stable, whereas patients who received photon therapy lost naive T cells and TCR diversity and gained effector/memory populations. After the lymphocyte count nadir, photon-treated repertoires showed oligoclonal expansion, especially of CD8+ Temra cells, which drove the drop in diversity. The survival association was examined only in patients who died, and the authors described better survival with proton therapy as a possibility, not as a demonstrated result.

This clone occurred once. The antigen it binds to is not known. Base-call qualities are not available, and no considerably larger clone is one nucleotide away. Its CDR3 holds 16 amino acids, cysteine through phenylalanine. Only the CDR3 DNA stays, 48 bases, in frame from base 1. Unmatched junction bases come to 5, with V trimmed by 1 base and J by 5 bases. Taken from the germline V gene, the CDR1 and CDR2 loops are SGHTA and FQGNSA. Preparation of the library involved the immunoSEQ multiplex PCR assay. Deep sequencing of rearranged TCR beta loci, alongside multiparametric flow cytometry, was used to profile T cell repertoires. TCRdb holds this immuneACCESS table with in-frame rearrangements only. Some clones are missing; in checked studies, unresolved V genes explain under half, and the rest has no known cause. The sample data list about 68,000 clones, and approximately 91% of these were observed just once. Roughly 3% of the sample is in the top ten clones.

The starting material was peripheral blood, obtained from a patient treated with photon-based radiotherapy. This receptor was identified in a woman aged 70-85 years with pancreatic cancer. Recombination joined TRBV7-2 with TRBJ2-3, and TRBD2 aligns with 11 junction nucleotides. The DNA is TGTGCCAGCAGCTTAGTTCTAGCGGGAGGAGGAGATACGCAGTATTTT. It encodes CASSLVLAGGGDTQYF.